The T cell receptor beta chain under discussion was sequenced for a study of blood T cell repertoires in COVID-19. Study in general: Samples came from the United States, Italy and Spain, spanning acute and convalescent COVID-19. PBMCs, B-cell-depleted T cells, or T cells provided the cDNA or gDNA that made up the material.

This clone was seen a few times. Using immunoSEQ multiplex PCR, the repertoire was profiled, and TCRdb retains in-frame clones only, with some absent. The sample contains about 210,000 clones, around nine tenths of which appear only once. V lost 8 bases and J lost 7, with 17 bases in between. Germline V gene sequence: CDR1 WSHSY, CDR2 SAAADI. The CDR3 has 13 residues. Input material: peripheral blood. V is TRBV10-2 and J is TRBJ1-1, with D perhaps matching TRBD1 (6 bases). The sequence came from a woman aged 35 to 49 with acute or convalescent COVID-19. This chain's CDR3 is CASVKPTGDEAFF. In DNA, the CDR3 is TGCGCCAGCGTGAAGCCGACAGGAGATGAAGCTTTCTTT.